These 22 T cell receptor beta chains share one sample of origin, sequenced in a study of cytomegalovirus exposure and HLA in healthy donors (dated by TCRdb to 2016 to 2017). Library prep was done by the immunoSEQ multiplex PCR assay. For the multiplex PCR, a mixture combining 60 forward primers for TCR Vbeta segments and 13 reverse primers for TCR Jbeta segments was used. TCRdb mirrors the immuneACCESS table, restricted to in-frame sequences. Some clones are absent from its copies; in checked studies, under half trace to an unresolved V gene, and the reason for the others is unknown. Across this sample there are about 130,000 clones, with more than 75% seen only once. The ten largest clones represent 11% of the sample. The specimen sequenced was PBMCs. All receptors come from a young man in good health and CMV-seropositive.

This chain joins TRBV2 and TRBJ1-5, with D possibly being TRBD1 (5 bases). Trimming cost V 8 bases and J 1 base, with 15 bases left between them. Germline V gene data show CDR1 as SNHLY and CDR2 as FYNNEI. This CDR3 has 15 amino acids. As DNA, the CDR3 is TGTGCCAGCGGTGCTGGGGGAGGCAGCAATCAGCCCCAGCATTTT. Protein sequence: CASGAGGGSNQPQHF.

There are a few counts of this clone. This sequence joins TRBV5-1 and TRBJ2-3; TRBD1 might be the D (6 bases). V was trimmed by 4 bases and J by 1 base, leaving 16 bases between them. The CDR3 length is 16 residues. From germline, CDR1 is SGHRS and CDR2 YFSETQ. Here the CDR3 reads CASSRRGGEGTDTQYF. The CDR3, as DNA: TGCGCCAGCAGCCGCAGAGGGGGTGAGGGCACAGATACGCAGTATTTT.

The chain combines TRBV29-1 with TRBJ2-3, with D possibly TRBD2 on 6 matching bases. This CDR3 spans 13 amino acids. Germline V gene sequence: CDR1 SQVTM, CDR2 ANQGSEA. Trimming removed 3 bases at V and 1 base at J, with 8 bases between. The CDR3 nucleotides read TGCAGCGTTGAGATAGCGGGCACAGATACGCAGTATTTT. Its translation: CSVEIAGTDTQYF.

About this clone itself: Relative to the germline gene, one junction end is altered; a read error may explain this. The chain combines TRBV19 with TRBJ1-2; D call uncertain. The CDR3 extends over 11 amino acids. Germline CDR1 and CDR2: LNHDA and SQIVND (reference sequence). The DNA for the CDR3 is TGTGCCAGTAGTCCTCCGGGTCCTTTGGTCTTC. Translation: CASSPPGPLVF.

This clone was counted only a few times. The gene calls are TRBV4-3 and TRBJ1-2; D unresolved. This CDR3 has 13 amino acids. Trimming stripped 1 base from V and 1 base from J, with 4 bases between. The germline gives CDR1 LGHNA, CDR2 YSLEER. CDR3 protein: CASSQAVNYGYTF. CDR3 in DNA: TGCGCCAGCAGCCAAGCGGTTAACTATGGCTACACCTTC.

The rearrangement links TRBV5-8 to TRBJ2-1; 13 bases are a match to TRBD2. Germline V gene sequence: CDR1 SGHTS, CDR2 YDEGEE. The CDR3 is made up of 16 amino acids. V lost 3 bases, J lost 6 bases, and 6 bases stayed unmatched. The CDR3: CASSSGLAGAGNEQFF. The CDR3 DNA sequence: TGTGCCAGCAGCTCCGGACTAGCGGGAGCGGGCAATGAGCAGTTCTTC.

The J gene is TRBJ2-7, the V gene TRBV7-9, with 7 positions matching TRBD1. Germline CDR1 reads SEHNR; CDR2 reads FQNEAQ (reference sequence). Trimming at V came to 3 bases and at J to 6 bases, leaving 14 bases not matched to a gene. This CDR3 spans 16 amino acids. CDR3 nucleotides: TGTGCCAGCAGCTTTTCCCTCCGAGACAGGGTCGGCGAGCAGTACTTC. Translating gives CASSFSLRDRVGEQYF.

This clone occurred a few times. The chain joins TRBV5-1 to TRBJ1-1; no definite D call. The CDR3 spans 15 residues. Trimming removed 3 bases at V and 3 bases at J, with 15 bases between. Germline V gene sequence: CDR1 SGHRS, CDR2 YFSETQ. DNA of the CDR3: TGCGCCAGCAGCTCAGAGGGATTTTTCGACACTGAAGCTTTCTTT. Its translation: CASSSEGFFDTEAFF.

There are a few counts of this clone. The V call is TRBV10-1, the J call TRBJ2-7, with TRBD1 matching 7 bases. V gave up 10 bases and J gave up 1 base; unmatched junction bases: 19. This CDR3 comprises 17 residues. In germline, CDR1 is WNHNN, CDR2 SYGVQD (reference sequence). CDR3 nucleotide sequence: TGCGCCACTTACTCAGGGGGTGATTGGCCCTTATCCTACGAGCAGTACTTC. As protein: CATYSGGDWPLSYEQYF.

J is TRBJ2-2 and V is TRBV21-1; the table's D call, TRBD2, has no DNA check behind it. TRBV21-1 is a listed pseudogene. CDR3 length equals 18 residues. The CDR3 region is CASSKGCGRAFGTGELFF. Here the CDR3 DNA reads TGTGCCAGCAGCAAGGGATGCGGGAGGGCCTTTGGCACCGGGGAGCTGTTTTTT.

The chain is built from TRBV11-3 and TRBJ2-1; 9 nucleotides line up with TRBD1. The CDR3 covers 13 residues. J lost 14 bases, V lost 2 bases, and 7 bases had no gene match. Germline assignment: CDR1 SGHNT and CDR2 YENEEA. This chain's CDR3 is CASSLRGTGREFF. The CDR3 DNA sequence: TGTGCCAGCAGCTTAAGAGGGACAGGGAGGGAGTTCTTC. Looking up the rest from reference TRBV11-3 and TRBJ2-1 gives the full variable domain: EAGVVQSPRYKIIEKKQPVAFWCNPISGHNTLYWYLQNLGQGPELLIRYENEEAVDDSQLPKDRFSAERLKGVDSTLKIQPAELGDSAVYLCASSLRGTGREFFGPGTRLTVL.

J is TRBJ1-2 and V is TRBV29-1; 8 nucleotides agree with TRBD1. J lost 0 bases, V lost 8 bases, and 11 bases had no gene match. Germline CDR1 reads SQVTM; CDR2 reads ANQGSEA. This CDR3 comprises 15 residues. The CDR3 region has the DNA TGCAGCTCGCAGGGGGCTCTGAATTCTAACTATGGCTACACCTTC. Its translation: CSSQGALNSNYGYTF. Based on the CDR3 plus reference TRBV29-1 and TRBJ1-2, the full variable domain is SAVISQKPSRDICQRGTSLTIQCQVDSQVTMMFWYRQQPGQSLTLIATANQGSEATYESGFVIDKFPISRPNLTFSTLTVSNMSPEDSSIYLCSSQGALNSNYGYTFGSGTRLTVV.

This clone was counted a single time. The chain uses TRBV5-4 and TRBJ1-1; possible D gene TRBD1, 6 bases. Trimming stripped 5 bases from V and 2 bases from J, with 10 bases between. The CDR3 contains 13 residues. Germline-derived CDR1 and CDR2 are SGHNT and YYREEE (reference sequence). CDR3 amino acids: CASSVQGNTEAFF. As DNA, the CDR3 is TGTGCCAGCAGTGTACAGGGTAACACTGAAGCTTTCTTT.

The chain's CDR3 is CASSITRRQETQYF. As DNA, the CDR3 is TGTGCCAGTAGTATAACGCGGCGCCAAGAGACCCAGTACTTC. This chain connects TRBV19 to TRBJ2-5; D call uncertain. V lost 2 bases to trimming and J lost 1 base, with 8 bases between them. The CDR3 totals 14 residues. Germline loops: CDR1 LNHDA, CDR2 SQIVND (reference sequence).

This chain joins TRBV11-2 and TRBJ2-4; tentative D call: TRBD2 (6 bases). Germline V gene sequence: CDR1 SGHAT, CDR2 FQNNGV. The V gene lost 4 bases and the J gene lost 0 bases, with 13 bases spanning the gap. The CDR3 sequence is 16 residues long. The chain's CDR3 is CASSSSHGGAKNIQYF. CDR3 nucleotides: TGTGCCAGCAGCTCCTCGCACGGGGGAGCCAAAAACATTCAGTACTTC.

The CDR3 DNA is TGTGCCAGCAGTCCCTTTCGGCAGGGAAAGGGCGAGCAGTACTTC. Translated, it gives CASSPFRQGKGEQYF. The J gene is TRBJ2-7, the V gene TRBV6-5; a possible D gene is TRBD1 (5 bases). Trimming removed 5 bases at V and 6 bases at J, with 20 bases between. This CDR3 spans 15 amino acids. The germline CDR1 and CDR2 sequences are MNHEY and SVGAGI.

A few counts support this clone. The J gene is TRBJ1-4, the V gene TRBV18, with D perhaps TRBD1 (5 bases). Germline CDR1 and CDR2: KGHSH and LQKENI. The CDR3 loop spans 16 amino acids. V lost 2 bases to trimming and J lost 8 bases, with 18 bases between them. The CDR3 nucleotides read TGTGCCAGCTCACCAGAAAACAGGCTCCGTGGCGAAAAACTGTTTTTT. As protein: CASSPENRLRGEKLFF.

This chain joins TRBV10-3 and TRBJ1-2, with 7 positions matching TRBD1. With V trimmed by 6 bases and J by 6 bases, 13 bases remained unmatched. CDR1 and CDR2 from the germline V gene are ENHRY and SYGVKD. The CDR3 has 15 residues. Here the CDR3 DNA reads TGTGCCATCAGAACCAGACAGGGCAGACTGGATGGCTACACCTTC. It codes for CAIRTRQGRLDGYTF.

V is TRBV6-4 and J is TRBJ1-4, with D maybe TRBD1 (6 bases). The CDR3 extends over 15 amino acids. V was cut by 6 bases and J by 6 bases, with 17 bases left in between. CDR1 is MRHNA and CDR2 is SNTAGT in the germline V gene. CDR3: CASSPSGGTHEKLFF. In nucleotides, the CDR3 is TGTGCCAGCAGCCCCTCGGGAGGGACACATGAAAAACTGTTTTTT.

The chain is built from TRBV15 and TRBJ2-5; 13 bases match TRBD2. The CDR3 runs to 17 residues. Trimming took 2 bases from V and 5 from J; bases not matched to a gene: 8. The germline V gene has CDR1 LNHNV and CDR2 YYDKDF (reference sequence). The CDR3 here is CATSRFGLAGVPETQYF. CDR3 coding DNA: TGTGCCACCAGCAGATTTGGACTAGCGGGAGTCCCGGAGACCCAGTACTTC.

The CDR3 here is CASSRKHRLAGVKDEQFF. The CDR3 DNA sequence: TGTGCCAGCAGCCGAAAGCACCGGCTAGCGGGAGTTAAGGATGAGCAGTTCTTC. V gene TRBV7-9 combines with J gene TRBJ2-1; 10 bases align to TRBD2. V was pared by 5 bases and J by 8 bases, with 18 bases of the junction left unmatched. The CDR3 has 18 residues. Per the germline V gene, CDR1 is SEHNR and CDR2 is FQNEAQ (reference sequence).

This clone appeared a few times. This sequence joins TRBV4-3 and TRBJ1-4; the D is unclear. CDR1 is LGHNA and CDR2 is YSLEER in the germline V gene. Trimming shortened V by 3 bases and J by 9 bases, and 14 bases separated the two germline ends. The CDR3 length is 14 residues. The CDR3 nucleotides read TGCGCCAGCAGCCAGGAACAGCAGAAGAAAAAACTGTTTTTT. Amino acids: CASSQEQQKKKLFF.